The T cell receptor beta chain described here comes from a study of control samples from healthy donors and cancer patients. Libraries were prepared by immunoSEQ multiplex PCR; TCRdb keeps only in-frame clonotypes and omits some of them. The repertoire includes more than 140,000 clones, more than 80% of them detected once, and about 7.1% sits in the top ten. CDR1 and CDR2 from the germline V gene are SGHTA and FQGTGA. V was clipped by 5 bases and J by 4 bases, with 13 bases between them. The CDR3 length is 14 residues. This chain connects TRBV7-3 to TRBJ2-3; possibly TRBD2 for D (6 bases). The clonotype was recovered from a young man in good health. Sequenced sample: blood. The CDR3 DNA is TGTGCCAGCAGCCCAACCGGGGGTTCAGATACGCAGTATTTT. Translated: CASSPTGGSDTQYF.